Following are 3 T cell receptor beta chains from one sample sequenced in a study of blood T cell repertoires in COVID-19. Clones were read by immunoSEQ multiplex PCR, and TCRdb kept only the in-frame ones, dropping some. The sample includes about 120,000 clones, roughly 80% of them seen just once. The specimen sequenced was peripheral blood. These receptors originate from a human donor in a cohort sampled during active COVID-19.

The rearrangement joins TRBV28 to TRBJ1-1; perhaps TRBD1 as D (6 bases). CDR1 is MDHEN and CDR2 is SYDVKM in the germline V gene. V dropped 4 bases and J dropped 2 bases, with 11 bases sitting between them. The CDR3 is 14 amino acids. The CDR3 spells CASSWGRVNTEAFF. In nucleotides, the CDR3 is TGTGCCAGCAGTTGGGGGCGGGTTAACACTGAAGCTTTCTTT. The full variable domain, in which reference TRBV28 and TRBJ1-1 provide the parts outside the CDR3, is DVKVTQSSRYLVKRTGEKVFLECVQDMDHENMFWYRQDPGLGLRLIYFSYDVKMKEKGDIPEGYSVSREKKERFSLILESASTNQTSMYLCASSWGRVNTEAFFGQGTRLTVV.

This clone was picked up a small number of times. The chain has TRBV4-1 and TRBJ2-1; 11 nucleotides line up with TRBD2. The V gene's germline CDR1 is MGHRA and CDR2 YSYEKL. With 0 bases clipped from V and 3 bases from J, the junction kept 13 bases outside the gene matches. The CDR3 loop spans 20 amino acids. In DNA form, the CDR3 reads TGCGCCAGCAGCCAAGATTGGGCTAGCGGGAGGCGTACCAACTACAATGAGCAGTTCTTC. Translating it yields CASSQDWASGRRTNYNEQFF.

The rearrangement joins TRBV9 to TRBJ1-2; a weak D match, TRBD1 (6 bases). The CDR3 loop spans 12 amino acids. V dropped 5 bases and J dropped 9 bases, with 14 bases sitting between them. The germline V gene encodes CDR1 SGDLS and CDR2 YYNGEE. CDR3 protein: CASSLTGGRYTF. CDR3 nucleotide sequence: TGTGCCAGCAGTTTAACGGGGGGCCGCTACACCTTC.